Reported below is one TCR beta chain. What it binds is not known. Using immunoSEQ multiplex PCR, the repertoire was profiled, and TCRdb retains in-frame clones only, with some absent. The data show under 2,500,000 clones, with approximately 96% seen just once and less than 0.15% held by the top ten. The sample originates from a study of shared clonotypes between healthy human individuals. Study-level findings and limits: Tissues were not sampled, only blood, and their repertoires likely differ.

Memory CD4+ cells were the fraction left after CD45RA+ naive selection. Per germline, CDR1 SGHAT and CDR2 FQNNGV. The CDR3 runs 13 residues. After removal of 3 bases from V and 5 bases from J, the junction contained 1 base not matched to a gene. The V and J genes are TRBV11-2 and TRBJ2-4; 7 positions agree with TRBD2. The receptor was isolated from a man aged 18 to 29 in good health. Sequenced: naive CD4+ T cells sorted from blood. The subset is: CD45RA+ positively selected. The CDR3 region is CASSLAGENIQYF. The CDR3 DNA is TGTGCCAGCAGCTTGGCGGGGGAAAACATTCAGTACTTC.